The source of this T cell receptor beta chain is a study of tumor-infiltrating lymphocytes in localized non-small cell lung cancer. Study details: From each patient, both tumor and uninvolved lung, non-adjacent to tumor, were sampled. Study-level points and caveats: No T-cell fraction difference was seen between IM1 and IM2 tumors. Tumors had more T cell infiltration than uninvolved lung, per TCRbeta sequencing and CD3 counts.

Data came from immunoSEQ multiplex PCR; TCRdb stores just in-frame clones and leaves some out. The table shows about 16,000 clones, with 70% to 85% occurring only once. The germline gives CDR1 LGHNA, CDR2 YSLEER. Trimming at V came to 1 base and at J to 5 bases, leaving 10 bases not matched to a gene. The CDR3 length is 16 residues. This clone was counted once. Its specificity is not known. The clonotype was recovered from a human donor with non-small cell lung cancer. The V call is TRBV4-3, the J call TRBJ2-5; 7 bases are a match to TRBD2. Material: lung tumor tissue. Here the CDR3 DNA reads TGCGCCAGCAGCCAAGGTTGGGGGGAGGGCCTGGAGACCCAGTACTTC. It is translated as CASSQGWGEGLETQYF.